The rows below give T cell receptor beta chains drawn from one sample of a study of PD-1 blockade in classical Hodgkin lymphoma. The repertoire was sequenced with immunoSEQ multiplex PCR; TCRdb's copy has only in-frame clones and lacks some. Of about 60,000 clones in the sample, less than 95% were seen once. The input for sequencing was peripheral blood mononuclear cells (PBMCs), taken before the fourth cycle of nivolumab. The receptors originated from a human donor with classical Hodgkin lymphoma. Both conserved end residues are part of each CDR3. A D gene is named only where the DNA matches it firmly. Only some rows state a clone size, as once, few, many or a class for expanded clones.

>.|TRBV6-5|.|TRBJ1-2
CASSDGANYGYTF
TGTGCCAGCTCGGACGGAGCTAACTATGGCTACACCTTC
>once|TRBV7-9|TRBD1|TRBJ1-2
CASSSAYDRVHYGYTF
TGTGCCAGCAGCTCCGCCTACGACAGGGTCCACTATGGCTACACCTTC
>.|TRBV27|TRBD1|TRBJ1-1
CASSPPGQRMYTEAFF
TGTGCCAGCAGCCCCCCGGGACAGCGGATGTACACTGAAGCTTTCTTT
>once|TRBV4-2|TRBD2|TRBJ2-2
CASSQVDRGGTGELFF
TGTGCCAGCAGCCAAGTGGATCGGGGAGGGACCGGGGAGCTGTTTTTT
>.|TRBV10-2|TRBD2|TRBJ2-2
CATQTVAGVTGELFF
TGCGCCACACAAACCGTAGCGGGGGTGACCGGGGAGCTGTTTTTT
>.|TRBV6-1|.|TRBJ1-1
CASSREGTEAFF
TGTGCCAGCAGCAGGGAGGGCACTGAAGCTTTCTTT
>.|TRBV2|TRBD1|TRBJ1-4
CASSRDRVGDPSNEKLFF
TGTGCCAGCAGTCGGGACAGGGTGGGGGACCCCTCTAATGAAAAACTGTTTTTT
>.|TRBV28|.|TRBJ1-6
CASKGRANSPLHF
TGTGCCAGCAAGGGACGGGCTAATTCACCCCTCCACTTT
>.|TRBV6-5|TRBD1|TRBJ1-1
CASSRDSGFLTEAFF
TGTGCCAGCAGTAGGGACAGTGGATTTTTGACTGAAGCTTTCTTT
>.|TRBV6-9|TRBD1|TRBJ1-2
CASRFEPGQTYGYTF
TGTGCCAGCAGATTCGAACCGGGACAGACCTATGGCTACACCTTC
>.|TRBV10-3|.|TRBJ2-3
CAISGYVKAGSTDTQYF
TGTGCCATCAGTGGCTATGTTAAGGCGGGGAGCACAGATACGCAGTATTTT
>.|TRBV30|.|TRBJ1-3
CAWSQKKSGNTIYF
TGTGCCTGGAGCCAAAAGAAGTCGGGAAACACCATATATTTT
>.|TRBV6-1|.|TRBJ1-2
CASSDRGWEDYGYTF
TGTGCCAGCAGTGACAGGGGATGGGAGGACTATGGCTACACCTTC
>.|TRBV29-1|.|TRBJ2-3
CSAAGLYTDTQYF
TGCAGCGCGGCGGGGCTTTACACAGATACGCAGTATTTT
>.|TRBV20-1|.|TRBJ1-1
CSAMDSEAFF
TGCAGTGCTATGGATAGTGAAGCTTTCTTT
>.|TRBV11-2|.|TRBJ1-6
CASSPRGGRGYNSPLHF
TGTGCCAGCAGCCCGCGCGGGGGGAGAGGCTATAATTCACCCCTCCACTTT
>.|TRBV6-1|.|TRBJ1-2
CASSAGMGANYGYTF
TGTGCCAGCAGTGCAGGGATGGGGGCTAACTATGGCTACACCTTC
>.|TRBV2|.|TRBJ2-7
CASSVGTSRGQYF
TGTGCCAGCAGTGTTGGGACCAGCCGGGGGCAGTACTTC
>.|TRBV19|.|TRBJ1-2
CASSDLGMRMANYGYTF
TGTGCCAGTAGTGATCTGGGGATGCGGATGGCAAACTATGGCTACACCTTC
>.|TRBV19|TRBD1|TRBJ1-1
CASSDRVNTEAFF
TGTGCCAGTAGTGACAGGGTGAACACTGAAGCTTTCTTT
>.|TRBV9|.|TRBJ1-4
CASSPRTLGEKLFF
TGTGCCAGCAGCCCCCGGACGCTGGGCGAAAAACTGTTTTTT
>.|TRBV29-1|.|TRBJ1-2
CSVDNPGGYTF
TGCAGCGTTGACAACCCGGGTGGCTACACCTTC
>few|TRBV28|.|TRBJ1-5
CASSQRQTRQAQPQHF
TGTGCCAGCAGTCAACGACAAACCCGACAGGCCCAGCCCCAGCATTTT
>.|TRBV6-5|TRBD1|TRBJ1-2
CASSETGGGYGYTF
TGTGCCAGCAGTGAAACAGGGGGCGGCTATGGCTACACCTTC
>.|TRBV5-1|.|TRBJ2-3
CASSQTIRGADTQYF
TGCGCCAGCAGCCAAACAATCAGGGGGGCAGATACGCAGTATTTT
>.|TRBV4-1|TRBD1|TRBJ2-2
CASSHRQGGTGELFF
TGCGCCAGCAGCCACCGACAGGGCGGAACCGGGGAGCTGTTTTTT
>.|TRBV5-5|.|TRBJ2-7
CASSLDIGTYEQYF
TGTGCCAGCAGCTTGGATATAGGGACCTACGAGCAGTACTTC
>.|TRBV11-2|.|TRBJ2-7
CASRPLTYEQYF
TGTGCCAGCAGACCCCTAACCTACGAGCAGTACTTC
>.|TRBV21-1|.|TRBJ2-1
CASSSQPGQGELRVLNEQFF
TGTGCCAGCAGCTCGCAACCGGGACAGGGGGAACTACGCGTTCTGAATGAGCAGTTCTTC
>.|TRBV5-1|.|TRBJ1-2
CASRDTRESYGYTF
TGCGCCAGCAGAGATACCCGGGAGAGCTATGGCTACACCTTC
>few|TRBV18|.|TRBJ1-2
CASSEIRGPYGYTF
TGTGCCAGCTCAGAGATTCGCGGCCCCTATGGCTACACCTTC
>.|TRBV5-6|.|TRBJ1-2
CASSFPGVDYGYTF
TGTGCCAGCAGCTTTCCGGGTGTGGACTATGGCTACACCTTC
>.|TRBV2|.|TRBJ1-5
CASSELGANQPQHF
TGTGCCAGCAGTGAGTTGGGGGCGAATCAGCCCCAGCATTTT
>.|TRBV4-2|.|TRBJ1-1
CASSLRTETTLHTEAFF
TGTGCCAGCAGCCTGAGGACAGAAACTACATTGCACACTGAAGCTTTCTTT
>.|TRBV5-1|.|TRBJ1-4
CASKKTNEKLFF
TGCGCCAGCAAGAAGACTAATGAAAAACTGTTTTTT
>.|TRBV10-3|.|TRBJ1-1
CAISDYRVVGTEAFF
TGTGCCATCAGTGACTATCGGGTGGTAGGCACTGAAGCTTTCTTT
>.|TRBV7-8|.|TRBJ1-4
CASSLDPSSEKLFF
TGTGCCAGCAGCTTAGATCCCTCTAGTGAAAAACTGTTTTTT
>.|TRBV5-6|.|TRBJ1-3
CASSLEETAGNTIYF
TGTGCCAGCAGCTTGGAGGAGACAGCTGGAAACACCATATATTTT
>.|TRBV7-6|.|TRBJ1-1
CASSFESDGGLNTEAFF
TGTGCCAGCAGCTTTGAGAGTGACGGGGGGCTTAACACTGAAGCTTTCTTT
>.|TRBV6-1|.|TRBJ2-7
CASSAGLIYEQYF
TGTGCCAGCAGTGCGGGACTGATCTACGAGCAGTACTTC
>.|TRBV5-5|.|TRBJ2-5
CASSVLGTQYF
TGTGCCAGCAGCGTGCTAGGGACCCAGTACTTC
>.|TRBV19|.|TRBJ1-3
CASRYSGNTIYF
TGTGCCAGTAGATACTCTGGAAACACCATATATTTT
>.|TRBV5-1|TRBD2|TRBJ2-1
CASSASGGDNEQFF
TGCGCCAGCAGCGCCAGCGGGGGGGACAATGAGCAGTTCTTC
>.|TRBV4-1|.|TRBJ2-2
CASSHFSSTGELFF
TGCGCCAGCAGCCATTTCTCGAGCACCGGGGAGCTGTTTTTT
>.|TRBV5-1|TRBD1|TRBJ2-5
CASSFSGGDETQYF
TGCGCCAGCAGCTTTTCAGGGGGAGATGAGACCCAGTACTTC
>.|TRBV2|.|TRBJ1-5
CASRDIDSNQPQHF
TGTGCCAGCAGGGACATCGACAGCAATCAGCCCCAGCATTTT
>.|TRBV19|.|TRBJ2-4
CARNLNIQYF
TGTGCCCGAAACTTAAACATTCAGTACTTC
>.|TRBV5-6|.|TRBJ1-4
CATAMGANEKLFF
TGTGCCACCGCCATGGGAGCAAATGAAAAACTGTTTTTT
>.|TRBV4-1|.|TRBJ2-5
CASSPDGVSQETQYF
TGCGCCAGCAGCCCAGACGGGGTTTCACAAGAGACCCAGTACTTC
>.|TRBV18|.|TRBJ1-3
CASSPGTFLPGNTIYF
TGTGCCAGCTCACCGGGGACATTTCTTCCTGGAAACACCATATATTTT
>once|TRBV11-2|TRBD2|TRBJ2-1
CASSLEGGLFNEQFF
TGTGCCAGCAGCTTAGAGGGGGGGTTATTCAATGAGCAGTTCTTC
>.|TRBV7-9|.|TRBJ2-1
CASSKSGDEQFF
TGTGCCAGCAGCAAATCAGGGGATGAGCAGTTCTTC
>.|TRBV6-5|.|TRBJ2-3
CASSYSQGTDTQYF
TGTGCCAGCAGTTACAGTCAGGGGACAGATACGCAGTATTTT
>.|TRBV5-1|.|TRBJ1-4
CASSLRGPGRTNEKLFF
TGCGCCAGCAGCTTGCGGGGTCCGGGACGAACCAATGAAAAACTGTTTTTT
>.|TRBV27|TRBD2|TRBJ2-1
CASSSGGTQSLYNEQFF
TGTGCCAGCAGTTCGGGGGGGACGCAATCATTATACAATGAGCAGTTCTTC
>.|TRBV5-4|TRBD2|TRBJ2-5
CASSSLAEETQYF
TGTGCCAGCAGCTCACTAGCGGAAGAGACCCAGTACTTC
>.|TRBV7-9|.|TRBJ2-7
CASTTTTRGYEQYF
TGTGCCAGCACCACAACAACTAGGGGTTACGAGCAGTACTTC
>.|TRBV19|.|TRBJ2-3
CASSNLATDTQYF
TGTGCCAGTAGTAACCTAGCGACAGATACGCAGTATTTT
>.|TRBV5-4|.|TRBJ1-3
CASSSRGAGNTIYF
TGTGCCAGCAGCTCCCGGGGGGCTGGAAACACCATATATTTT
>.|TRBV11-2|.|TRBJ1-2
CASRSLTGRSYGYTF
TGTGCCAGCAGATCACTTACCGGGCGCAGCTATGGCTACACCTTC